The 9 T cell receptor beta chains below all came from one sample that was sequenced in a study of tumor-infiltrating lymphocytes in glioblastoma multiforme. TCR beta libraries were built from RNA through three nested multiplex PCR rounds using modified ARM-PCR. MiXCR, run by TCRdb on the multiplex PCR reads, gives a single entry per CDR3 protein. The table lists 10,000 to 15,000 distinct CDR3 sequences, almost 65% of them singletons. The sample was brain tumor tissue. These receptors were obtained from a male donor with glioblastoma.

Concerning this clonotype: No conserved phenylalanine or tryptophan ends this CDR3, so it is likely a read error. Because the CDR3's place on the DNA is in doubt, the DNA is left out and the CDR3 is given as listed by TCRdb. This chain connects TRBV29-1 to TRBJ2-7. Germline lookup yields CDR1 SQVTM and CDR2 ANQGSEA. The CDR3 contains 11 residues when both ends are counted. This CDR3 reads CSVEDYYEQYI.

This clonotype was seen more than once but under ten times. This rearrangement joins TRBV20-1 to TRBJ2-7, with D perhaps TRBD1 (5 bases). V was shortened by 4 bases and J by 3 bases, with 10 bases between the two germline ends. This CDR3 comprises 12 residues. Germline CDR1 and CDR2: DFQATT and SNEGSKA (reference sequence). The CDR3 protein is CSAMTDDYEQYF. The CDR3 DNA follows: TGCAGTGCTATGACAGACGACTACGAGCAGTACTTC.

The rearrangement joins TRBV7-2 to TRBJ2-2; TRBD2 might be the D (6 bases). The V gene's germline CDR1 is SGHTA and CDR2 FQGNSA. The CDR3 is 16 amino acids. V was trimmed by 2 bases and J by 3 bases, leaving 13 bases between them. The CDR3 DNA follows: TGTGCCAGCAGCTTAAATTCTCCGGGGGACACCGGGGAGCTGTTTTTT. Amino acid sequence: CASSLNSPGDTGELFF.

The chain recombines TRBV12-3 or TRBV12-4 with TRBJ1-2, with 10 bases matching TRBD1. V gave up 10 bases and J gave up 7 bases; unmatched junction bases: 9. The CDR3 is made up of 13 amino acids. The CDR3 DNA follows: TGTGCCAAGAGGCCGGGACAGGGGCCTGGCTACACCTTC. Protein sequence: CAKRPGQGPGYTF.

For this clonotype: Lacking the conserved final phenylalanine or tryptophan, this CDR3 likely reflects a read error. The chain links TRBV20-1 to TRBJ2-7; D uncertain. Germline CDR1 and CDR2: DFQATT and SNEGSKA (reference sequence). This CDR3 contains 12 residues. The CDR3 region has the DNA TGCACTGCTAGGGTGGGTCCCTACGAGCAGTACCTC. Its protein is CTARVGPYEQYL.

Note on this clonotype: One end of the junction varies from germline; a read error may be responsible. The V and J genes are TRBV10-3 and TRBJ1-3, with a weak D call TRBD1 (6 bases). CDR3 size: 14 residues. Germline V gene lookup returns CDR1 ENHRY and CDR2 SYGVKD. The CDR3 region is CAISESAQGDTIYF. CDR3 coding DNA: TGTGCTATCAGTGAGTCCGCACAGGGAGACACCATATATTTT.

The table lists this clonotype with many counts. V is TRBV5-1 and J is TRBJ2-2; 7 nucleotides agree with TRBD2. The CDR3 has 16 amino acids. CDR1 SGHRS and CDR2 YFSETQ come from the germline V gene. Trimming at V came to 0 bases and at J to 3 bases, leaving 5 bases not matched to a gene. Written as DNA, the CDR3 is TGCGCCAGCAGCTTGGGAAGCGGGAAGTACACCGGGGAGCTGTTTTTT. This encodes CASSLGSGKYTGELFF. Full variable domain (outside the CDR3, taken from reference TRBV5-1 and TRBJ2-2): KAGVTQTPRYLIKTRGQQVTLSCSPISGHRSVSWYQQTPGQGLQFLFEYFSETQRNKGNFPGRFSGRQFSNSRSEMNVSTLELGDSALYLCASSLGSGKYTGELFFGEGSRLTVL.

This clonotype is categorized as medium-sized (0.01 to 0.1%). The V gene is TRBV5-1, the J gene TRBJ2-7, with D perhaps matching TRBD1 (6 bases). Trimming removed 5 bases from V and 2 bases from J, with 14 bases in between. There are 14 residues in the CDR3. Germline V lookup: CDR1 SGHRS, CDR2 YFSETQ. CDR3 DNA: TGCGCCAGCAGATTCGCAGGGGACCCCTACGAGCAGTACTTC. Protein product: CASRFAGDPYEQYF.

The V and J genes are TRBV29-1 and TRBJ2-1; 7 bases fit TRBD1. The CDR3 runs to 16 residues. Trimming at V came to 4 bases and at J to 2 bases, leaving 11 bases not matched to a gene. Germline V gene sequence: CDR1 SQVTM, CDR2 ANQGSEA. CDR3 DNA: TGCAGCGTTGGAGAGGGGGCGCGACTCACCTACAATGAGCAGTTCTTC. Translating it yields CSVGEGARLTYNEQFF.